The text below deals with one T cell receptor (beta chain). The data were taken from a study of CD8 T cells in Susac syndrome. Looked up from germline, CDR1 is LGHDT and CDR2 is YNNKEL (reference sequence). The CDR3 extends over 12 amino acids. The germline V and J ends were trimmed by 7 bases and 6 bases, with 12 bases remaining between them. The controls were healthy donors who were matched for age and sex. With random hexamers, reverse transcription was performed on roughly 0.5 to 1 ug of RNA. TCRdb fed the immunoSEQ multiplex PCR reads into MiXCR, producing one record per CDR3 protein. This table has some 190,000 distinct CDR3 sequences, over 85% appearing once.

Input material: CD4+ T cells from PBMCs. V usage is TRBV3-1 and J usage is TRBJ2-5, with a tentative D call TRBD1 (6 bases). This sequence was found in a human donor in good health. CDR3 residues: CASKAQGKTQYF. The CDR3 DNA follows: TGTGCCAGCAAGGCGCAGGGGAAGACCCAGTACTTC.